This T cell receptor (beta chain) was captured by sequencing in a study of vaccination effects on CD4 cells after COVID-19. In the study overall: Samples gathered post-vaccine arrived a median of 72 days past the second dose.

The V end was cut by 6 bases, the J end by 4 bases, with 9 bases between. Germline loops: CDR1 SNHLY, CDR2 FYNNEI. The CDR3 is 13 amino acids. Concerning this clone: Its antigen is undetermined.

The ViraFEST assay expanded antigen-specific CD4+ T cells with viral peptide pools before sequencing. Isolation of CD4+ T cells took place after around 10 days of culture. Each person got two doses of an mRNA SARS-CoV-2 vaccine, BNT162b2 or mRNA-1273. Cultures got half-medium changes with IL-2 on days 3 and 7. Sequencing used immunoSEQ multiplex PCR; TCRdb keeps in-frame clones, though not all of them. The data show 65,000 to 75,000 clones, about 67% seen once. The genes are TRBV2 and TRBJ2-2; perhaps TRBD2 as D (6 bases). The source was CD4+ T cells from PBMCs cultured with HCoV-229E spike peptides, collected after COVID-19 vaccination. The clonotype originates from a human donor who received a COVID-19 vaccine. Written as DNA, the CDR3 is TGTGCCAGCAGGGGGGGTAGCACCGGGGAGCTGTTTTTT. Translation: CASRGGSTGELFF.